This T cell receptor (beta chain) was recorded in a study of blood T cell repertoires in COVID-19. V shed 3 bases and J 4 bases; nucleotides not matched to a gene: 11. CDR3 length equals 16 residues. Germline-derived CDR1 and CDR2 are SNHLY and FYNNEI. Authors' analysis steps: Estimates of nucleated cell counts were drawn from the amplification of reference gene primers. Profiling relied on immunoSEQ multiplex PCR, and the TCRdb table lists in-frame clones only, not all of them. V and J calls plus clone size are reproduced from that table; the DNA served to infer D and trimming. The repertoire has some 160,000 clones, about four fifths of them found once; the top ten carry more than 11%. This clone was recorded a few times.

The rearrangement links TRBV2 to TRBJ1-1; TRBD1 aligns across 7 bases. The material sequenced was peripheral blood. This TCR was recovered from a woman older than 75 with acute or convalescent COVID-19. This chain's CDR3 is CASSDELRYRGTEAFF. The CDR3 bases are TGTGCCAGCAGTGATGAGTTAAGATACAGGGGCACTGAAGCTTTCTTT. Looking up the rest from reference TRBV2 and TRBJ1-1 gives the full variable domain: EPEVTQTPSHQVTQMGQEVILRCVPISNHLYFYWYRQILGQKVEFLVSFYNNEISEKSEIFDDQFSVERPDGSNFTLKIRSTKLEDSAMYFCASSDELRYRGTEAFFGQGTRLTVV.